A selection of T cell receptor beta chains follows, all from one sample in a study of blood T cell repertoires in COVID-19. The repertoire was sequenced with immunoSEQ multiplex PCR; TCRdb's copy has only in-frame clones and lacks some. The data contain about 350,000 clones, around 87% of them seen just once; the ten biggest clones take up approximately 5.3%. Sample: PBMCs or T cells enriched from blood (not recorded which). These receptors were collected from a woman in her twenties or thirties who had recovered from COVID-19. CDR3s include the opening cysteine and the closing phenylalanine or tryptophan. A D gene is named only where the DNA matches it firmly. Expanded clones get a size class; other rows say once, few or many, or leave the size out.

D,V,J,size,DNA,CDR3
NA,TRBV10-2,TRBJ2-1,NA,TGCGCCAGCAGCGGTGGACTGGCGCGGTTCTTC,CASSGGLARFF
NA,TRBV18,TRBJ1-1,NA,TGTGCCAGCTCACCTCGGCGGAATGGTAAAGCTTTCTTT,CASSPRRNGKAFF
TRBD1,TRBV30,TRBJ2-7,NA,TGTGCCTGGAGTGGGGGGACAGGGCATTCCTACGAGCAGTACTTC,CAWSGGTGHSYEQYF
TRBD2,TRBV27,TRBJ2-3,NA,TGTGCCAGCAGTTGGACCGGGACTAGCGGGGGTGGGGCAGATACGCAGTATTTT,CASSWTGTSGGGADTQYF
NA,TRBV3-1/TRBV3-2,TRBJ1-6,NA,TGTGCCAGCAGCCACAACCCTGCGGGGGATTCACCCCTCCACTTT,CASSHNPAGDSPLHF
TRBD1,TRBV14,TRBJ1-1,NA,TGTGCCAGCAGCCAAGATCTACTCGGGACAGGGAACACTGAAGCTTTCTTT,CASSQDLLGTGNTEAFF
NA,TRBV25-1,TRBJ1-1,NA,TGTGCCAGCAGTGAACAGGGTTGGACTGAAGCTTTCTTT,CASSEQGWTEAFF
NA,TRBV5-1,TRBJ2-5,NA,TGCGCCAGCCCAACCCAGTACTTC,CASPTQYF
TRBD1,TRBV5-4,TRBJ2-5,NA,TGTGCCAGCAGCTGGGACAGGGACGAGACCCAGTACTTC,CASSWDRDETQYF
TRBD2,TRBV3-1/TRBV3-2,TRBJ2-1,once,TGTGCCAGCAGCCTAGCGGGACTACACAATGAGCAGTTCTTC,CASSLAGLHNEQFF
TRBD1,TRBV19,TRBJ2-5,NA,TGTGCCAGTAGTCCTACAGGGGCGCGGGAGACCCAGTACTTC,CASSPTGARETQYF
TRBD1,TRBV6-5,TRBJ2-5,NA,TGTGCCAGCAGTTACTCTCCGGACAGGCAAGAGACCCAGTACTTC,CASSYSPDRQETQYF
TRBD1,TRBV19,TRBJ1-6,NA,TGTGCCAGTAGTATAGAGACAGGGGGGATTTCACCCCTCCACTTT,CASSIETGGISPLHF
NA,TRBV7-2,TRBJ1-4,once,TGTGCCAGCAGGGCGGGAGGGAAGTCGGCAACTAATGAAAAACTGTTTTTT,CASRAGGKSATNEKLFF
NA,TRBV6-5,TRBJ1-6,NA,TGTGCCAGCAGGGGGGGTAATTCACCCCTCCACTTT,CASRGGNSPLHF
NA,TRBV6-5,TRBJ1-1,NA,TGTGCCAGCAGTCCCCAGGTGGGGGGCACTGAAGCTTTCTTT,CASSPQVGGTEAFF
NA,TRBV29-1,TRBJ1-1,few,TGCAGCGTTGACACCGACAGCCTGAACACTGAAGCTTTCTTT,CSVDTDSLNTEAFF
NA,TRBV10-1,TRBJ1-2,once,TGCGCCAGCAGTGATACGGCGGATTACTATGGCTACACCTTC,CASSDTADYYGYTF
NA,TRBV5-4,TRBJ2-5,NA,TGTGCCAGCAGCTTGGGGCGTGGGCCCGCGGAGACCCAGTACTTC,CASSLGRGPAETQYF
TRBD1,TRBV19,TRBJ2-5,NA,TGTGCCAGTAGTATTGGACAGGGCGAGGTGGGTGCCCTTCAAGAGACCCAGTACTTC,CASSIGQGEVGALQETQYF